This T cell receptor beta chain was recorded in a study of CD4 T cells in relation to SARS-CoV-2 and coronaviruses. Generated by immunoSEQ multiplex PCR, the TCRdb table keeps only in-frame clones and is missing some. This sample yields about 68,000 clones, of which 80% to 95% are seen a single time; around 0.21% belongs to the top ten. CD4+ T cells from unexposed donors were obtained before the COVID-19 pandemic (2011-2018). The V end lost 6 bases, the J end lost 6 bases, and 17 bases lay between the germline ends. The CDR3 has 15 residues. Germline V gene sequence: CDR1 LNHDA, CDR2 SQIVND (reference sequence).

Sequencing was done on a sample of naive CD4+ T cells from PBMCs. Noted subset: naive CD4+ T cells isolated by negative enrichment. This clonotype was obtained from a human donor in good health. The chain is built from TRBV19 and TRBJ2-2; D possibly corresponds to TRBD1 (6 bases). The chain's CDR3 is CASRPGTRRPGELFF. As DNA, the CDR3 is TGTGCCAGTAGACCCGGGACAAGGCGACCCGGGGAGCTGTTTTTT.